This T cell receptor beta chain appears in the sequencing data of a study of monozygotic twins with inflammatory bowel disease. General study results and limits: On the inverse Simpson index, IBD patients scored lower for TCRbeta diversity than healthy co-twins.

TCR libraries each used 3,500 to 4,000 ng of total RNA. Template switching was used to attach UMIs, which incorporated a 6-nucleotide sample barcode. From its re-call of the 5' RACE reads, TCRdb lists each CDR3 protein once, without DNA. Its listing shows about 150,000 distinct CDR3 sequences. The CDR3 spans 15 residues. Germline V gives CDR1 SQVTM, CDR2 ANQGSEA. Note on this clonotype: The antigen remains unidentified.

The chain couples TRBV29-1 to TRBJ2-7; the D call from TCRdb, TRBD2, cannot be confirmed without DNA. Sequenced material: blood. The sequence derives from a human donor with ulcerative colitis or Crohn's disease, or a healthy co-twin of an affected twin (not recorded which). The CDR3 reads CSVRTSGREIGEQYF.